This T cell receptor beta chain was recovered during a study of blood T cell repertoires in COVID-19. Across the whole study: PBMCs, B-cell-depleted T cells, or T cells provided the cDNA or gDNA that made up the material.

With 4 bases clipped from V and 2 bases from J, the junction kept 6 bases outside the gene matches. The CDR3 is 17 amino acids. Germline V lookup: CDR1 LGHDT, CDR2 YNNKEL (reference sequence). Sequenced by immunoSEQ multiplex PCR; TCRdb stores in-frame clones only, minus some. This sample carries 50,000 to 70,000 clones, 75% to 85% of them seen once, and the ten largest clones take 5.6%. The rearrangement uses TRBV3-1 (or the pseudogene TRBV3-2) and TRBJ2-5; TRBD2 agrees at 14 bases. The source material was peripheral blood. The source is a woman aged 60 to 75 with acute or convalescent COVID-19. In nucleotides, the CDR3 is TGTGCCAGCAGCCTCTCAGGACTAGCGGGGGGTCAAGAGACCCAGTACTTC. Translated: CASSLSGLAGGQETQYF.